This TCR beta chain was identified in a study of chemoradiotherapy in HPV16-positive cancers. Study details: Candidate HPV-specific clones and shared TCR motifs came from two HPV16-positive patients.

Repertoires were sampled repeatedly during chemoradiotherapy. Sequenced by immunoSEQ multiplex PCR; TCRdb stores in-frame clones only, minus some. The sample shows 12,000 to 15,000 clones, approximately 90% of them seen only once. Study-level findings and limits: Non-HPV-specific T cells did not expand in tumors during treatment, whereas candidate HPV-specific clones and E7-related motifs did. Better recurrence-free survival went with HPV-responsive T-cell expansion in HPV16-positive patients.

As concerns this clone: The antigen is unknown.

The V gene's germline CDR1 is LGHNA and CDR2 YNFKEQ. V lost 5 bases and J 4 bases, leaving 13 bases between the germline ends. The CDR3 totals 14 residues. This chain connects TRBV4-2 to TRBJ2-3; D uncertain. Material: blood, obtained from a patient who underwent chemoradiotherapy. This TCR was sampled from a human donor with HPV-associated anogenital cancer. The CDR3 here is CASSTWSSSDTQYF. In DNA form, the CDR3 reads TGTGCCAGCAGCACATGGTCTTCTTCAGATACGCAGTATTTT.